These 30 T cell receptor beta chains share one sample of origin, sequenced in a study of PD-L1 blockade in urothelial cancer. Repertoires were generated with immunoSEQ multiplex PCR, while TCRdb's copy carries only in-frame clones and drops some. The profile shows 100,000 or so clones, approximately 90% of them singletons. Sequenced here: PBMCs, sampled around atezolizumab (anti-PD-L1) treatment. These TCRs come from a woman at least 80 years old with urothelial cancer.

V usage is TRBV15 and J usage is TRBJ2-3; 8 bases match TRBD1. Germline values: CDR1 LNHNV, CDR2 YYDKDF (reference sequence). The CDR3 length is 15 residues. The V and J ends lost 5 bases and 2 bases, in that order; junction bases with no gene match: 6. For the CDR3, the DNA is TGTGCCACCAGCCCGGGACAGGACATCACAGATACGCAGTATTTT. Translated, it gives CATSPGQDITDTQYF.

The chain is built from TRBV6-1 and TRBJ1-4, with 9 bases matching TRBD1. Trimming cost V 7 bases and J 7 bases; bases outside gene matches: 7. The CDR3 is 14 residues long. The germline V gene has CDR1 MNHNS and CDR2 SASEGT. CDR3 sequence (DNA): TGTGCCAGCATCAGACGGGACAGGGTTGAAAAACTGTTTTTT. The encoded protein is CASIRRDRVEKLFF.

The V and J genes are TRBV19 and TRBJ2-7, with D tentatively TRBD1 (6 bases). The V end was cut by 6 bases, the J end by 6 bases, with 24 bases between. The germline V gene has CDR1 LNHDA and CDR2 SQIVND (reference sequence). This CDR3 spans 16 amino acids. CDR3 residues: CASSQPPGQRVVEQYF. The CDR3 coding sequence is TGTGCCAGTAGCCAACCCCCGGGACAAAGAGTCGTCGAGCAGTACTTC.

V gene TRBV6-1 combines with J gene TRBJ2-1, with D perhaps matching TRBD2 (5 bases). The V and J ends lost 1 base and 0 bases respectively, with 10 bases between them. In germline, CDR1 is MNHNS, CDR2 SASEGT. The CDR3 length is 16 residues. CDR3 in amino acids: CASSEVGGHSYNEQFF. The CDR3 region has the DNA TGTGCCAGCAGTGAAGTCGGCGGGCACTCCTACAATGAGCAGTTCTTC.

This rearrangement joins TRBV25-1 to TRBJ1-1, with no clear D. V gave up 5 bases and J gave up 5 bases, with 9 bases separating them. Per germline, CDR1 MGHDK and CDR2 SYGVNS. This CDR3 contains 12 residues. CDR3 region: CASSRGRTEAFF. CDR3 DNA sequence: TGTGCCAGCAGTCGGGGAAGAACTGAAGCTTTCTTT. The entire variable domain, with the rest obtained from reference TRBV25-1 and TRBJ1-1, is as follows: EADIYQTPRYLVIGTGKKITLECSQTMGHDKMYWYQQDPGMELHLIHYSYGVNSTEKGDLSSESTVSRIRTEHFPLTLESARPSHTSQYLCASSRGRTEAFFGQGTRLTVV.

This chain uses TRBV30 with TRBJ1-2, with D maybe TRBD1 (6 bases). The CDR3 contains 14 residues. The germline V and J ends were trimmed by 0 bases and 6 bases, with 14 bases remaining between them. Germline V lookup: CDR1 GTSNPN, CDR2 SVGIG (reference sequence). CDR3 residues: CAWSVGGLRDGYTF. In DNA form, the CDR3 reads TGTGCCTGGAGTGTAGGGGGTCTGAGGGATGGCTACACCTTC.

This chain joins TRBV5-1 and TRBJ1-4, with D perhaps TRBD1 (6 bases). Trimming stripped 0 bases from V and 5 bases from J, with 14 bases between. Germline lookup yields CDR1 SGHRS and CDR2 YFSETQ. The CDR3 is made up of 16 amino acids. CDR3 loop: CASSLGDTPWNEKLFF. The CDR3 region has the DNA TGCGCCAGCAGCTTGGGGGACACCCCTTGGAATGAAAAACTGTTTTTT.

This chain uses TRBV5-6 with TRBJ1-2; D is perhaps TRBD1 (5 bases). In germline, CDR1 is SGHDT, CDR2 YYEEEE. This CDR3 has 15 residues. V lost 4 bases, J lost 4 bases, and 17 bases lay in between. The CDR3 reads CASSIGQVRGYGYTF. In nucleotides, the CDR3 is TGTGCCAGCAGCATAGGACAAGTTAGGGGCTATGGCTACACCTTC.

This chain joins TRBV28 and TRBJ1-2, with a tentative D call TRBD1 (6 bases). Germline V gene lookup returns CDR1 MDHEN and CDR2 SYDVKM. The CDR3 is 12 residues long. V was shortened by 3 bases and J by 8 bases, with 10 bases between the two germline ends. CDR3 residues: CASSFNREGYTF. In nucleotides, the CDR3 is TGTGCCAGCAGTTTTAACAGGGAGGGCTACACCTTC.

The chain links TRBV5-4 to TRBJ2-7, with D perhaps matching TRBD1 (6 bases). The CDR3 is made up of 14 amino acids. The germline V and J ends were trimmed by 2 bases and 5 bases, with 14 bases remaining between them. Germline V gene data show CDR1 as SGHNT and CDR2 as YYREEE (reference sequence). CDR3 in amino acids: CASSFRSGTHEQYF. The CDR3 DNA follows: TGTGCCAGCAGCTTTCGCTCAGGGACACACGAGCAGTACTTC. The full variable domain, completed using reference TRBV5-4 and TRBJ2-7, is ETGVTQSPTHLIKTRGQQVTLRCSSQSGHNTVSWYQQALGQGPQFIFQYYREEENGRGNFPPRFSGLQFPNYSSELNVNALELDDSALYLCASSFRSGTHEQYFGPGTRLTVT.

The rearrangement links TRBV27 to TRBJ2-2; D gene unclear. CDR1 and CDR2 (germline): MNHEY, SMNVEV (reference sequence). The CDR3 is 13 amino acids. The V end lost 0 bases, the J end lost 6 bases, and 5 bases lay between the germline ends. The CDR3 bases are TGTGCCAGCAGTTTATCTGGGCCCGGGGAGCTGTTTTTT. It translates to CASSLSGPGELFF.

The V gene is TRBV5-1, the J gene TRBJ2-2, with D perhaps TRBD1 (5 bases). Germline-derived CDR1 and CDR2 are SGHRS and YFSETQ. Trimming shortened V by 4 bases and J by 7 bases, and 11 bases separated the two germline ends. The CDR3 sequence is 13 residues long. The DNA for the CDR3 is TGCGCCAGCAGCCTTCAGGGCATCGGGGAGCTGTTTTTT. It is translated as CASSLQGIGELFF.

The rearrangement joins TRBV5-6 to TRBJ1-1, with a tentative D call TRBD1 (6 bases). The CDR3 extends over 14 amino acids. V lost 0 bases and J 4 bases, leaving 10 bases between the germline ends. Germline CDR1 SGHDT, CDR2 YYEEEE. CDR3 in amino acids: CASSLEIRGTEAFF. The CDR3 bases are TGTGCCAGCAGCTTGGAGATCAGGGGCACTGAAGCTTTCTTT.

The CDR3: CASSSRGDNEQFF. The CDR3, as DNA: TGTGCCAGCAGTTCCCGCGGGGATAATGAGCAGTTCTTC. The chain carries TRBV27 and TRBJ2-1; perhaps TRBD2 as D (6 bases). V lost 4 bases, J lost 7 bases, and 11 bases lay in between. The length of the CDR3 is 13 residues. Germline-derived CDR1 and CDR2 are MNHEY and SMNVEV (reference sequence).

The CDR3: CASSTSDGNQYF. The CDR3 DNA sequence: TGTGCCAGCAGCACCTCGGACGGGAATCAGTACTTC. The genes are TRBV11-2 and TRBJ2-4; tentative D call: TRBD2 (5 bases). The V and J ends lost 5 bases and 12 bases respectively, with 14 bases between them. Germline V gives CDR1 SGHAT, CDR2 FQNNGV. This CDR3 is built from 12 residues.

The chain employs TRBV28 and TRBJ1-1; no definite D call. The CDR3 contains 12 residues. V lost 5 bases to trimming and J lost 1 base, with 5 bases between them. CDR1 MDHEN and CDR2 SYDVKM come from the germline V gene. The CDR3 nucleotides are TGTGCCAGCAGTGAAGCGAACACTGAAGCTTTCTTT. Translated, it gives CASSEANTEAFF.

This sequence joins TRBV5-1 and TRBJ2-5; 8 bases fit TRBD1. Germline V lookup: CDR1 SGHRS, CDR2 YFSETQ. The V segment lost 4 bases and the J segment 5 bases; nucleotides outside the gene matches: 13. The CDR3 totals 16 residues. This CDR3 reads CASSPAPQGAGETQYF. The CDR3 DNA reads as TGCGCCAGCAGCCCCGCCCCGCAGGGGGCAGGGGAGACCCAGTACTTC.

CDR3 sequence: CASSRDWTGTGFF. The DNA of the CDR3 is TGTGCCAGCAGCCGCGATTGGACAGGGACCGGTTTCTTT. The chain couples TRBV7-2 to TRBJ1-1; TRBD1 aligns across 8 bases. In germline, CDR1 is SGHTA, CDR2 FQGNSA. CDR3 length: 13 amino acids. The V segment lost 5 bases and the J segment 13 bases; nucleotides outside the gene matches: 12. Full variable domain (remainder filled in from reference TRBV7-2 and TRBJ1-1): GAGVSQSPSNKVTEKGKDVELRCDPISGHTALYWYRQSLGQGLEFLIYFQGNSAPDKSGLPSDRFSAERTGGSVSTLTIQRTQQEDSAVYLCASSRDWTGTGFFGQGTRLTVV.

This sequence joins TRBV29-1 and TRBJ2-1; 10 bases align to TRBD2. Per the germline V gene, CDR1 is SQVTM and CDR2 is ANQGSEA. V gave up 7 bases and J gave up 9 bases; unmatched junction bases: 9. The CDR3 runs to 13 residues. CDR3 DNA: TGCAGCGCCTCCCTAGCGGGAGAAGGTGAGCAGTTCTTC. Translation gives CSASLAGEGEQFF.

This chain joins TRBV7-2 and TRBJ2-2; 7 bases match TRBD1. Germline V lookup: CDR1 SGHTA, CDR2 FQGNSA. The V gene end was trimmed by 5 bases and the J gene end by 7 bases; junction bases not matched to a gene: 19. The CDR3 consists of 18 residues. The CDR3 protein is CASSKHPGQNVVGGELFF. The CDR3 DNA sequence: TGTGCCAGCAGCAAGCACCCGGGACAGAATGTAGTAGGCGGGGAGCTGTTTTTT.

The genes are TRBV18 and TRBJ2-1; 7 nucleotides agree with TRBD1. CDR1 and CDR2 (germline): KGHSH, LQKENI. V lost 0 bases, J lost 8 bases, and 4 bases stayed unmatched. CDR3 size: 14 residues. The CDR3, as DNA: TGTGCCAGCTCACCACCGGGACAGATTCATGAGCAGTTCTTC. This sequence encodes CASSPPGQIHEQFF.

The chain links TRBV4-2 to TRBJ1-3; 11 bases are a match to TRBD1. Looked up from germline, CDR1 is LGHNA and CDR2 is YNFKEQ. After removal of 3 bases from V and 4 bases from J, the junction contained 5 bases not matched to a gene. This CDR3 spans 16 amino acids. In nucleotides, the CDR3 is TGTGCCAGCAGCCATGTTGGACAGGGGGCCGGAAACACCATATATTTT. It translates to CASSHVGQGAGNTIYF.

This chain connects TRBV5-1 to TRBJ2-3, with 10 bases identical to TRBD1. Germline V gene sequence: CDR1 SGHRS, CDR2 YFSETQ. V was clipped by 4 bases and J by 3 bases; unmatched bases: 8. The CDR3 runs 16 residues. In DNA, the CDR3 is TGCGCCAGCAGCGCGACAGGGGGCAAGAGAACAGATACGCAGTATTTT. It codes for CASSATGGKRTDTQYF.

This chain uses TRBV4-1 with TRBJ2-7, with 11 nucleotides matching TRBD2. The CDR3 loop spans 16 amino acids. Germline trimming cut 1 base from V and 2 bases from J; bases unmatched to any gene: 4. Germline V gene lookup returns CDR1 MGHRA and CDR2 YSYEKL. The CDR3 DNA reads as TGCGCCAGCAGCCAAGCCCTTAGCGGGAGGGCCTACGAGCAGTACTTC. Protein: CASSQALSGRAYEQYF.

The chain uses TRBV6-1 and TRBJ1-1; D gene uncertain. CDR3 length: 14 amino acids. Germline V CDR1 and CDR2: MNHNS, SASEGT. Trimming took off 4 bases at V and 4 bases at J, with 13 bases between the two ends. The CDR3 DNA reads TGTGCCAGCAGTGGGTTGCCGAAGAGCACTGAAGCTTTCTTT. Translation: CASSGLPKSTEAFF.

The chain links TRBV29-1 to TRBJ2-3, with D possibly matching TRBD1 (6 bases). This CDR3 region has 14 residues. Germline V gives CDR1 SQVTM, CDR2 ANQGSEA. Trimming took off 4 bases at V and 2 bases at J, with 13 bases between the two ends. Written as DNA, the CDR3 is TGCAGCGTTGCTACGGGACACTCCACAGATACGCAGTATTTT. The encoded protein is CSVATGHSTDTQYF.

The V and J genes are TRBV9 and TRBJ1-2, with TRBD1 matching 7 bases. The length of the CDR3 is 13 residues. Germline V lookup: CDR1 SGDLS, CDR2 YYNGEE. V shed 0 bases and J 4 bases; nucleotides not matched to a gene: 0. The CDR3 bases are TGTGCCAGCAGCGTAGACAGGGGCTATGGCTACACCTTC. It translates to CASSVDRGYGYTF.

The chain carries TRBV9 and TRBJ2-2; 8 positions match TRBD1. Germline trimming cut 4 bases from V and 13 bases from J; bases unmatched to any gene: 12. CDR1 SGDLS and CDR2 YYNGEE come from the germline V gene. The CDR3 is 14 residues long. The chain's CDR3 is CASSPVGQGILLFF. The CDR3 nucleotides read TGTGCCAGCAGCCCGGTCGGACAGGGCATATTGCTGTTTTTT.

This clone was picked up one time. V usage is TRBV30 and J usage is TRBJ2-2; 10 bases fit TRBD2. V shed 0 bases and J 7 bases; nucleotides not matched to a gene: 5. The CDR3 has 15 amino acids. CDR1 is GTSNPN, CDR2 SVGIG, per germline (reference sequence). This CDR3 reads CAWSVGLAGVGELFF. In DNA, the CDR3 is TGTGCCTGGAGTGTAGGGCTAGCGGGAGTCGGGGAGCTGTTTTTT.

As to this clone: The same CDR3 arises from other DNA sequences in this sample as well. The V and J genes are TRBV9 and TRBJ1-1; possible D gene TRBD1, 5 bases. The germline V and J ends were trimmed by 0 bases and 8 bases, with 8 bases remaining between them. The germline V gene encodes CDR1 SGDLS and CDR2 YYNGEE. The CDR3 sequence is 12 residues long. CDR3 DNA sequence: TGTGCCAGCAGCGTAGGCGGGGGAGAAGCTTTCTTT. Translated, it gives CASSVGGGEAFF.